The clone carrying this TCR beta chain was seen many times. Antigen: not known. The data were taken from a study of molecular identifiers for immune sequencing clone quantification. General study results and limits: Clonotypes surpassing 20 RNA copies contained over 97% of effector molecules, versus under 1% in naive cells.

The use of previously described methods and listed TCR primers produced the bulk TCR libraries. TCRdb independently ran MiXCR on the PCR reads; one entry per CDR3 protein. Among about 510,000 distinct CDR3 sequences listed, about a fifth were seen once. When naive CD8 T cells were sorted, they were gated as CD8+CD4-CCR7+CD45RA+. Trimming removed 1 base from V and 1 base from J, with 9 bases in between. Germline V gives CDR1 GTSNPN, CDR2 SVGIG (reference sequence). This CDR3 has 14 amino acids. The receptor's source is a human donor in good health. Some libraries in this study had Jurkat cell RNA spiked in. Material: naive CD8+ T cells from blood, with Jurkat cell RNA spiked in. Sample subset: FACS-sorted CD8+CD4-CCR7+CD45RA+ naive T cells. V and J are TRBV30 and TRBJ2-3, with D possibly being TRBD2 (5 bases). The CDR3 nucleotides read TGTGCCTGGAGTGAGGGAGCGGGCACAGATACGCAGTATTTT. This codes for CAWSEGAGTDTQYF.